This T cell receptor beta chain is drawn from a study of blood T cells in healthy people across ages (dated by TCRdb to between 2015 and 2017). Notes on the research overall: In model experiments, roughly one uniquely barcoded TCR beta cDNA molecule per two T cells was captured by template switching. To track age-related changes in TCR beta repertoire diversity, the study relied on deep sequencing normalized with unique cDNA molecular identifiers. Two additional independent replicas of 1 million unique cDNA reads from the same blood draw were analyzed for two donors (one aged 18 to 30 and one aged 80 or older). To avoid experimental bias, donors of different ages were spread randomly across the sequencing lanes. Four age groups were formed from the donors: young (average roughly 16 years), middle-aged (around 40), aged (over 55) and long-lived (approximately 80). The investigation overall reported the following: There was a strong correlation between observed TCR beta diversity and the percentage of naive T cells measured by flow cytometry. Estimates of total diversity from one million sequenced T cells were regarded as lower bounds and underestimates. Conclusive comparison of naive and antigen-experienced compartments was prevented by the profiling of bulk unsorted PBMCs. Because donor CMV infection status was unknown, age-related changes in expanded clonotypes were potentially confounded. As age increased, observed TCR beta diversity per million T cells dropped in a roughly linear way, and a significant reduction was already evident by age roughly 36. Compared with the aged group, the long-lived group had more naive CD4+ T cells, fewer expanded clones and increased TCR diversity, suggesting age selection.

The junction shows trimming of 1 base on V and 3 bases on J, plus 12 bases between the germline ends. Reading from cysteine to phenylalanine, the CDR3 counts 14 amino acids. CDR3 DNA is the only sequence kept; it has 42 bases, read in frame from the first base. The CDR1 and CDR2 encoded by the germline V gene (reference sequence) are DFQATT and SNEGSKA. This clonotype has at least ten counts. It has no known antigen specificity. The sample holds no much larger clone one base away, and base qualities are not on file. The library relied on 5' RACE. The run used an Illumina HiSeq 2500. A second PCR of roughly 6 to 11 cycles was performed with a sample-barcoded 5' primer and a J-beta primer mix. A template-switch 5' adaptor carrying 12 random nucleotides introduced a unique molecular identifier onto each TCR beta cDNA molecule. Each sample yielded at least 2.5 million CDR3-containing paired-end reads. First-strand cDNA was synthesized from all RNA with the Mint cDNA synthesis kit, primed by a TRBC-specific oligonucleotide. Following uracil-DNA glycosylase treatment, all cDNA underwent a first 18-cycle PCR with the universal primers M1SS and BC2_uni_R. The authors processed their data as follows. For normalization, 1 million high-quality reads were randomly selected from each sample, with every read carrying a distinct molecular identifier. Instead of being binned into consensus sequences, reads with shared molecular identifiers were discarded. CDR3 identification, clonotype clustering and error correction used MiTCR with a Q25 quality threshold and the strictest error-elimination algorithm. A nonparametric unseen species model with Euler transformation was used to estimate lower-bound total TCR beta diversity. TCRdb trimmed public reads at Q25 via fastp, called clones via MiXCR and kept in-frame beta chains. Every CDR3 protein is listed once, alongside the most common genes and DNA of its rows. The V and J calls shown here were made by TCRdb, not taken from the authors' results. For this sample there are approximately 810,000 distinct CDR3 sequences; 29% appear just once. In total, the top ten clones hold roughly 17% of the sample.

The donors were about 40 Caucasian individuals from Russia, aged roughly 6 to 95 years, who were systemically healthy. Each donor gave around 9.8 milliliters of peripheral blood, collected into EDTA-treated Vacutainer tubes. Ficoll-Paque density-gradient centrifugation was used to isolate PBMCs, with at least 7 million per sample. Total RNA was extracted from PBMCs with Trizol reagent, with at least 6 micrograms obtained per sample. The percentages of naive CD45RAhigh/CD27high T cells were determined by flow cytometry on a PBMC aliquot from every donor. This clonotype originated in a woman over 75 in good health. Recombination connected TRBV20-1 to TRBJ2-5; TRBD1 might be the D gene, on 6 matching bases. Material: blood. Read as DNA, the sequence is TGCAGTGCTAGAGGGGACACCCTCAAAGAGACCCAGTACTTC. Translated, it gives CSARGDTLKETQYF.